These 7 T cell receptor beta chains came from one sample sequenced in a study of blood T cell repertoires in COVID-19. The method was immunoSEQ multiplex PCR; TCRdb's version includes in-frame clones alone and lacks a portion of them. Here the sample spans about 150,000 clones, 65% to 80% being singletons. The sequenced sample was peripheral blood. Receptors were obtained from a man aged 45-65 years with acute or convalescent COVID-19.

This chain connects TRBV29-1 to TRBJ2-3; 9 bases agree with TRBD2. The CDR3 is 15 amino acids. Per the germline V gene, CDR1 is SQVTM and CDR2 is ANQGSEA. V was clipped by 4 bases and J by 1 base; unmatched bases: 6. CDR3 nucleotide sequence: TGCAGCGTTGGATCGCGGGGGGGCGGCACAGATACGCAGTATTTT. It is translated as CSVGSRGGGTDTQYF.

This clone was observed a handful of times. J is TRBJ1-6 and V is TRBV14; D not resolved. Germline loops: CDR1 SGHDN, CDR2 FVKESK. The CDR3 has 13 amino acids. Between the trimmed V and J ends, which lost 1 base and 6 bases, there was a span of 4 bases. DNA for the CDR3: TGTGCCAGCAGCCAAGCGGGTAATTCACCCCTCCACTTT. This sequence encodes CASSQAGNSPLHF.

This clone occurred a few times. V usage is TRBV15 and J usage is TRBJ2-1; D is perhaps TRBD1 (6 bases). This CDR3 region has 14 residues. CDR1 and CDR2 (germline): LNHNV, YYDKDF (reference sequence). V dropped 6 bases and J dropped 3 bases, with 12 bases sitting between them. CDR3 sequence: CATRGLDSYNEQFF. CDR3 sequence (DNA): TGTGCCACCAGAGGCCTGGACAGCTACAATGAGCAGTTCTTC.

This clone occurred once. The CDR3 DNA sequence: TGTGCCTGGAGTTTGAGGTCGGATACGCAGTATTTT. Its translation is CAWSLRSDTQYF. This sequence joins TRBV30 and TRBJ2-3; D gene uncertain. Trimming removed 2 bases from V and 6 bases from J, with 9 bases in between. The germline V gene has CDR1 GTSNPN and CDR2 SVGIG (reference sequence). CDR3 size: 12 residues.

A word on this clone: The sample holds other DNA sequences that translate to the same CDR3. The chain has TRBV19 and TRBJ1-2, with 11 nucleotides matching TRBD1. CDR3 length: 13 amino acids. The V segment lost 3 bases and the J segment 8 bases; nucleotides outside the gene matches: 2. Germline assignment: CDR1 LNHDA and CDR2 SQIVND (reference sequence). CDR3 coding DNA: TGTGCCAGTAGTATGGACAGGGGGCGAGGCTACACCTTC. It is translated as CASSMDRGRGYTF. Using reference TRBV19 and TRBJ1-2 for the parts outside the CDR3, the full variable domain is DGGITQSPKYLFRKEGQNVTLSCEQNLNHDAMYWYRQDPGQGLRLIYYSQIVNDFQKGDIAEGYSVSREKKESFPLTVTSAQKNPTAFYLCASSMDRGRGYTFGSGTRLTVV.

This chain links TRBV7-6 with TRBJ1-1, with D tentatively TRBD1 (5 bases). Germline CDR1 is SGHVS and CDR2 is FNYEAQ. This CDR3 is 13 amino acids long. V lost 7 bases, J lost 1 base, and 10 bases lay in between. The chain's CDR3 is CASTSRGNTEAFF. The CDR3 nucleotides read TGTGCCAGCACCTCTAGGGGGAACACTGAAGCTTTCTTT.

The genes are TRBV6-1 and TRBJ2-5; D remains unclear. V lost 1 base and J 0 bases, leaving 6 bases between the germline ends. CDR1 and CDR2 from the germline V gene are MNHNS and SASEGT. This CDR3 comprises 14 residues. The CDR3, as DNA: TGTGCCAGCAGTGAAGGTATATACCAAGAGACCCAGTACTTC. Translation gives CASSEGIYQETQYF.